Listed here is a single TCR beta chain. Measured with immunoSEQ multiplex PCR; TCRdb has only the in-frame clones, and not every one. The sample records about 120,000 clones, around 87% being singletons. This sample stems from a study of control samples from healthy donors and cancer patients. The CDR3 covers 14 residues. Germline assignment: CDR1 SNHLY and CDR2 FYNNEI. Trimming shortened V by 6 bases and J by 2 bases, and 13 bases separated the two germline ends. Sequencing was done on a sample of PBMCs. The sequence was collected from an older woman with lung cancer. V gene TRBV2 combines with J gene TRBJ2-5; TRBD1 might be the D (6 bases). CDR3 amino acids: CASRDRSTQETQYF. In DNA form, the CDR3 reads TGTGCCAGCAGGGACAGATCAACGCAAGAGACCCAGTACTTC.